This T cell receptor (beta chain) derives from a study of T cells after yellow fever vaccination. Study results and caveats: Contaminating bulk clonotypes could be abundant in FACS-sorted repertoires. Boosting was followed by the reappearance of most primary-vaccination clones (about 96% CD4, 70% to 90% CD8). Though it reached lower strength, the secondary response hit its peak faster, day 5 versus 15.

The germline CDR1 and CDR2 sequences are SGDLS and YYNGEE. CDR3 size: 15 residues. V lost 0 bases and J lost 4; bases outside the gene matches: 4. This clonotype occurred many times. Its antigen remains unidentified. Universal primer sites and UMIs were introduced during 5'RACE template-switching synthesis of TCR cDNA. From the 5' RACE reads, TCRdb called clonotypes with MiXCR, one entry per CDR3 protein. The sample lists 200,000 to 300,000 distinct CDR3 sequences; over 3% were seen once. The sample in question was PBMCs, obtained 15 days after the yellow fever booster vaccination. The chain carries TRBV9 and TRBJ2-1, with 7 bases that match TRBD2. This receptor was taken from a young man who received the YFV17D yellow fever vaccine. The CDR3 DNA follows: TGTGCCAGCAGCGTAGGGCTAGCGGAGTACAATGAGCAGTTCTTC. It yields the protein CASSVGLAEYNEQFF. Drawing the rest from reference TRBV9 and TRBJ2-1, the complete variable domain is DSGVTQTPKHLITATGQRVTLRCSPRSGDLSVYWYQQSLDQGLQFLIQYYNGEERAKGNILERFSAQQFPDLHSELNLSSLELGDSALYFCASSVGLAEYNEQFFGPGTRLTVL.